The next 21 T cell receptor beta chains were all read from a single sample in a study of Graves' ophthalmopathy and Graves' hyperthyroidism. From RNA, the CDR3 regions of TCR beta chains were amplified and sequenced. Investigators did first-round RT-PCR with HTBI primers, then second-round multiplex PCR. TCRdb fed the multiplex PCR reads into MiXCR, producing one record per CDR3 protein. The table shows just over 600,000 distinct CDR3 sequences, with over 20% occurring only once. Material for sequencing was peripheral blood. The origin of the receptors is a woman under 30 with stable Graves' hyperthyroidism. Some clones in this sample may be carry-over from other donors' samples.

This clonotype was detected ten times or more. The V gene is TRBV20-1, the J gene TRBJ1-5; D might be TRBD1 (5 bases). V lost 6 bases and J 7 bases, leaving 19 bases between the germline ends. The CDR3 loop spans 14 amino acids. Per germline, CDR1 DFQATT and CDR2 SNEGSKA (reference sequence). The CDR3 spells CSATFDSLGQPQHF. The CDR3 DNA reads TGCAGTGCGACTTTCGACAGCCTGGGCCAGCCCCAGCATTTT.

This clonotype was seen at least ten times. The chain joins TRBV4-3 to TRBJ1-6; the D is unclear. The CDR3 runs to 16 residues. The V end lost 0 bases, the J end lost 10 bases, and 16 bases lay between the germline ends. Germline V gene data show CDR1 as LGHNA and CDR2 as YSLEER. The CDR3 loop is CASSQDRGGSGSPLHF. The DNA for the CDR3 is TGCGCCAGCAGCCAAGATCGGGGAGGGTCTGGATCACCCCTCCACTTT.

This clonotype has at least ten counts. The V call is TRBV20-1, the J call TRBJ2-7; D might be TRBD2 (7 bases). The CDR3 extends over 15 amino acids. V lost 3 bases, J lost 6 bases, and 21 bases lay in between. Germline assignment: CDR1 DFQATT and CDR2 SNEGSKA (reference sequence). CDR3 in amino acids: CSARPGGRGIGEQYF. In nucleotides, the CDR3 is TGCAGTGCTAGGCCGGGGGGCAGGGGAATAGGCGAGCAGTACTTC.

This clonotype was detected many times. The chain's CDR3 is CASSPGTREAGYTF. CDR3 coding DNA: TGCGCCAGCAGCCCAGGGACGAGGGAGGCTGGCTACACCTTC. The rearrangement joins TRBV5-1 to TRBJ1-2; tentative D call: TRBD1 (5 bases). Trimming removed 4 bases at V and 7 bases at J, with 17 bases between. Germline V gene sequence: CDR1 SGHRS, CDR2 YFSETQ. The CDR3 totals 14 residues.

This clonotype was seen many times. The chain links TRBV20-1 to TRBJ1-1; the D is unclear. V lost 6 bases, J lost 0 bases, and 8 bases lay in between. The CDR3 length is 12 residues. CDR1 is DFQATT and CDR2 is SNEGSKA in the germline V gene (reference sequence). The DNA of the CDR3 is TGCAGTGCCCCGACGGTGAACACTGAAGCTTTCTTT. As protein: CSAPTVNTEAFF.

This clonotype has just a few counts. This chain joins TRBV19 and TRBJ2-7; no clear D gene. The V gene lost 6 bases and the J gene lost 0 bases, with 9 bases spanning the gap. The CDR3 is 13 residues long. Germline loops: CDR1 LNHDA, CDR2 SQIVND (reference sequence). CDR3 DNA: TGTGCCAGTAGACCGGGCAACTCCTACGAGCAGTACTTC. It yields the protein CASRPGNSYEQYF.

The table lists this clonotype with many counts. The chain is built from TRBV6-5 and TRBJ1-2, with D uncertain. CDR1 is MNHEY and CDR2 is SVGAGI in the germline V gene. This CDR3 is built from 14 residues. V lost 0 bases and J lost 8, with 13 bases in between. CDR3 loop: CASSYSWDPSGYTF. The CDR3, as DNA: TGTGCCAGCAGTTACTCATGGGATCCTAGCGGCTACACCTTC.

This clonotype has more than one count but fewer than ten. The chain uses TRBV18 and TRBJ2-2, with TRBD2 matching 9 bases. This CDR3 has 16 residues. From germline, CDR1 is KGHSH and CDR2 LQKENI. Trimming at V came to 5 bases and at J to 6 bases, leaving 10 bases not matched to a gene. The CDR3 reads CASSEIAGASAGELFF. The CDR3 DNA reads TGTGCCAGCTCAGAAATAGCGGGAGCGAGTGCCGGGGAGCTGTTTTTT.

The DNA for the CDR3 is TGTGCCAGCGGGTTGACCGGCTTGAATAACTATGGCTACACCTTC. Its translation is CASGLTGLNNYGYTF. The rearrangement links TRBV6-2 or TRBV6-3 to TRBJ1-2, with D unresolved. Germline V gene data show CDR1 as MNHEY and CDR2 as SVGEGT. V was cut by 8 bases and J by 1 base, with 17 bases left in between. This CDR3 has 15 residues.

Ten or more counts support this clonotype. CDR3: CASSSSRVMNTEAFF. CDR3 sequence (DNA): TGTGCCAGCAGCTCGTCCAGGGTCATGAACACTGAAGCTTTCTTT. The chain uses TRBV11-2 and TRBJ1-1, with TRBD1 as a possible D gene (5 bases). The CDR3 has 15 amino acids. Trimming removed 4 bases from V and 0 bases from J, with 12 bases in between. Looked up from germline, CDR1 is SGHAT and CDR2 is FQNNGV.

The J gene is TRBJ1-6, the V gene TRBV7-8; TRBD1 is a possible D gene (5 bases). Germline CDR1 SGHVS, CDR2 FQNEAQ. This CDR3 region has 15 residues. The ends were cut back, 5 bases at V and 9 bases at J, with 17 bases in the middle. The CDR3 DNA is TGTGCCAGCAGCCTGACAGAGTCGGCAGGTTCACCCCTCCACTTT. Its translation is CASSLTESAGSPLHF.

This clonotype was observed a handful of times. The chain employs TRBV2 and TRBJ2-7; D is unclear. Germline V lookup: CDR1 SNHLY, CDR2 FYNNEI. Between the trimmed V and J ends, which lost 4 bases and 3 bases, there was a span of 7 bases. The CDR3 extends over 12 amino acids. The CDR3: CASSVVHYEQYF. In nucleotides, the CDR3 is TGTGCCAGCAGTGTAGTCCACTACGAGCAGTACTTC. Together with reference TRBV2 and TRBJ2-7, the CDR3 gives the full variable domain: EPEVTQTPSHQVTQMGQEVILRCVPISNHLYFYWYRQILGQKVEFLVSFYNNEISEKSEIFDDQFSVERPDGSNFTLKIRSTKLEDSAMYFCASSVVHYEQYFGPGTRLTVT.

The table lists this clonotype with many counts. The gene calls are TRBV19 and TRBJ1-2, with D hard to call. Deletions cut 8 bases from V and 3 bases from J, with 16 bases between. This CDR3 has 14 amino acids. Per the germline V gene, CDR1 is LNHDA and CDR2 is SQIVND (reference sequence). For the CDR3, the DNA is TGTGCCAGTCGCCAAACGCCGGAACACTATGGCTACACCTTC. Amino acid sequence: CASRQTPEHYGYTF.

The V gene is TRBV12-3 or TRBV12-4, the J gene TRBJ2-5; TRBD2 agrees at 7 bases. J lost 5 bases, V lost 2 bases, and 14 bases had no gene match. CDR3 length: 17 amino acids. The CDR3: CASSLLASGHLPETQYF. In DNA, the CDR3 is TGTGCCAGCAGTTTATTGGCTAGCGGCCACCTTCCTGAGACCCAGTACTTC.

The chain couples TRBV9 to TRBJ1-6; TRBD1 aligns across 7 bases. The germline V gene has CDR1 SGDLS and CDR2 YYNGEE. Trimming removed 2 bases from V and 7 bases from J; junction bases left unmatched: 6. The CDR3 sequence is 15 residues long. CDR3 coding DNA: TGTGCCAGCAGCGTTCAGGGACAGCCCAATTCACCCCTCCACTTT. It translates to CASSVQGQPNSPLHF.

This clonotype was seen at least ten times. The chain is built from TRBV15 and TRBJ1-6; D not certain. This CDR3 region has 14 residues. Per germline, CDR1 LNHNV and CDR2 YYDKDF (reference sequence). V was cut by 0 bases and J by 15 bases, with 15 bases left in between. Written as DNA, the CDR3 is TGTGCCACCAGCAGAGATCAAAATAAGGTGCACCTCCACTTT. As protein: CATSRDQNKVHLHF.

This clonotype was found many times. The gene calls are TRBV6-2 or TRBV6-3 and TRBJ2-7, with 8 bases lining up with TRBD2. J gave up 7 bases and V 3 bases, and 8 bases lay outside the gene matches. Looked up from germline, CDR1 is MNHEY and CDR2 is SVGEGT. The length of the CDR3 is 14 residues. DNA of the CDR3: TGTGCCAGCAGTTATTTCGCGGGGGGTACGGAGCAGTACTTC. It translates to CASSYFAGGTEQYF.

This clonotype was recorded at least ten times. J is TRBJ1-6 and V is TRBV19; D is uncertain. Per germline, CDR1 LNHDA and CDR2 SQIVND (reference sequence). The CDR3 covers 14 residues. Trimming shortened V by 2 bases and J by 8 bases, and 10 bases separated the two germline ends. DNA for the CDR3: TGTGCCAGTAGTATACCGGGCCCCTATTCACCCCTCCACTTT. Residues: CASSIPGPYSPLHF. The full variable domain, its missing parts supplied by reference TRBV19 and TRBJ1-6, is DGGITQSPKYLFRKEGQNVTLSCEQNLNHDAMYWYRQDPGQGLRLIYYSQIVNDFQKGDIAEGYSVSREKKESFPLTVTSAQKNPTAFYLCASSIPGPYSPLHFGNGTRLTVT.

In this sample, this clonotype turned up many times. The CDR3 DNA follows: TGTGCCAGCAGTCCCAACTACTTTGACACTTTTGGGTATGGCTACACCTTC. It translates to CASSPNYFDTFGYGYTF. The rearrangement links TRBV6-1 to TRBJ1-2; no firm D call. Germline V gives CDR1 MNHNS, CDR2 SASEGT. The CDR3 extends over 17 amino acids. V was cut by 5 bases and J by 5 bases, with 24 bases left in between.

This clonotype was found a few times. The V call is TRBV6-2 or TRBV6-3, the J call TRBJ1-2; unclear D gene. The CDR3 totals 13 residues. Germline V gene lookup returns CDR1 MNHEY and CDR2 SVGEGT. V lost 7 bases and J 8 bases, leaving 17 bases between the germline ends. The CDR3 DNA sequence: TGTGCCAGCAAGTCGACCGACCTGGGGGGCTACACCTTC. Translating gives CASKSTDLGGYTF.

Many counts were recorded for this clonotype. The V gene is TRBV30, the J gene TRBJ2-7; 8 bases map to TRBD1. The CDR3 covers 14 residues. The germline CDR1 and CDR2 sequences are GTSNPN and SVGIG (reference sequence). V trimming: 3 bases; J trimming: 2 bases; junction bases outside the gene matches: 6. CDR3 sequence reads: CAWSGDRKTYEQYF. CDR3 nucleotides: TGTGCCTGGAGCGGGGACAGGAAAACCTACGAGCAGTACTTC.